These 5 T cell receptor beta chains share one sample of origin, sequenced in a study of technical replicates of blood from a few donors. Libraries were prepared by immunoSEQ multiplex PCR; TCRdb keeps only in-frame clonotypes and omits some of them. Among tens of thousands of clones, more than 75% were seen once, and the ten largest hold 5% to 5.5%. The sequencing input was PBMCs. These receptors were collected from a human donor in good health. Some clones in this sample may be carry-over from other donors' samples.

The V call is TRBV6-1, the J call TRBJ2-7; a weak D match, TRBD2 (6 bases). Germline CDR1 reads MNHNS; CDR2 reads SASEGT. V lost 6 bases, J lost 3 bases, and 12 bases lay in between. The CDR3 contains 13 residues. CDR3 loop: CASRETGLYEQYF. The CDR3 DNA sequence: TGTGCCAGCAGGGAGACGGGACTCTACGAGCAGTACTTC.

The rearrangement links TRBV25-1 to TRBJ1-6; the match to TRBD1 covers 9 bases. This CDR3 is built from 15 residues. CDR1 and CDR2 from the germline V gene are MGHDK and SYGVNS. The V gene end was trimmed by 4 bases and the J gene end by 2 bases; junction bases not matched to a gene: 0. The CDR3 reads CASSGTGAYNSPLHF. DNA for the CDR3: TGTGCCAGCAGTGGGACAGGGGCCTATAATTCACCCCTCCACTTT.

This clone was seen only a few times. CDR3 residues: CSAGDSEAFF. CDR3 bases: TGCAGTGCAGGGGACAGTGAAGCTTTCTTT. The chain couples TRBV20-1 to TRBJ1-1; TRBD1 matches 7 bases. CDR3 length: 10 amino acids. The germline gives CDR1 DFQATT, CDR2 SNEGSKA (reference sequence). V shed 6 bases, J shed 7 bases, and the junction held 2 bases outside the gene matches.

This chain connects TRBV6-5 to TRBJ2-7; 9 bases map to TRBD1. With V trimmed by 6 bases and J by 6 bases, 12 bases remained unmatched. Germline values: CDR1 MNHEY, CDR2 SVGAGI. The CDR3 is made up of 15 amino acids. CDR3 coding DNA: TGTGCCAGCAGCCTGACGGGACAGGGTAATTCCGAGCAGTACTTC. The encoded protein is CASSLTGQGNSEQYF.

The gene calls are TRBV6-1 and TRBJ2-5; 8 nucleotides agree with TRBD1. The J segment lost 4 bases and the V segment lost 7 bases, leaving 8 bases of the junction unmatched. The V gene's germline CDR1 is MNHNS and CDR2 SASEGT. CDR3 length: 14 amino acids. Written as DNA, the CDR3 is TGTGCCAGCACCCAATCAGGGGGCACAGAGACCCAGTACTTC. Encoded protein: CASTQSGGTETQYF.